Listed here are 14 T cell receptor beta chains from one sample, sequenced in a study of cytomegalovirus exposure and HLA in healthy donors. It was with 60 Vbeta and 13 Jbeta primers that the PCR ran. The table came from immunoSEQ multiplex PCR; TCRdb's copy has only in-frame clones and leaves some out. The data show about 250,000 clones, over 75% seen once. The specimen sequenced was PBMCs. These receptor sequences come from a boy aged 5-17 years in good health and CMV-seronegative.

The chain couples TRBV5-6 to TRBJ1-1, with D perhaps matching TRBD1 (5 bases). From germline, CDR1 is SGHDT and CDR2 YYEEEE. CDR3 length: 14 amino acids. Trimming shortened V by 1 base and J by 4 bases, and 11 bases separated the two germline ends. CDR3 sequence: CASSLSGPITEAFF. CDR3 coding DNA: TGTGCCAGCAGCTTGTCAGGGCCCATCACTGAAGCTTTCTTT.

This clone showed up just once. The chain employs TRBV11-3 and TRBJ2-7, with D maybe TRBD1 (5 bases). The CDR3 length is 13 residues. Germline CDR1 reads SGHNT; CDR2 reads YENEEA. The V end was cut by 5 bases, the J end by 2 bases, with 10 bases between. The CDR3 loop is CASSPGQTYEQYF. CDR3 coding DNA: TGTGCCAGCAGCCCAGGGCAGACCTACGAGCAGTACTTC. Together with reference TRBV11-3 and TRBJ2-7, the CDR3 gives the full variable domain: EAGVVQSPRYKIIEKKQPVAFWCNPISGHNTLYWYLQNLGQGPELLIRYENEEAVDDSQLPKDRFSAERLKGVDSTLKIQPAELGDSAVYLCASSPGQTYEQYFGPGTRLTVT.

This sequence joins TRBV7-7 and TRBJ2-1, with TRBD2 matching over 9 bases. CDR1 and CDR2 (germline): SSHAT, FNYEAQ (reference sequence). V lost 5 bases and J lost 0; bases outside the gene matches: 8. This CDR3 has 17 residues. CDR3 sequence: CASSPSTSGSSYNEQFF. The CDR3 DNA reads TGTGCCAGCAGCCCCTCGACTAGCGGAAGCTCCTACAATGAGCAGTTCTTC.

The chain has TRBV10-1 and TRBJ2-7; D not certain. Per the germline V gene, CDR1 is WNHNN and CDR2 is SYGVQD (reference sequence). The ends were cut back, 0 bases at V and 6 bases at J, with 12 bases in the middle. CDR3 length: 14 amino acids. CDR3 protein: CASSESIGQSEQYF. The CDR3 DNA is TGCGCCAGCAGTGAGTCCATTGGGCAGAGCGAGCAGTACTTC.

DNA of the CDR3: TGTGCCAGCTCACATCGTTCAGGGCGTGACACCGGGGAGCTGTTTTTT. Translating it yields CASSHRSGRDTGELFF. This chain uses TRBV18 with TRBJ2-2, with a possible D match to TRBD1 (5 bases). The length of the CDR3 is 16 residues. V dropped 4 bases and J dropped 3 bases, with 15 bases sitting between them. CDR1 and CDR2 (germline): KGHSH, LQKENI.

The rearrangement links TRBV21-1 to TRBJ2-7; the D segment call TRBD2 is taken from the table without a DNA check. TRBV21-1 is reported as a pseudogene. The CDR3 extends over 15 amino acids. DNA of the CDR3: TGTGCCAGCAAATTTAAGCCTAGGCGATTCTACGAGCAGTACTTC. This codes for CASKFKPRRFYEQYF.

This chain uses TRBV4-2 with TRBJ2-4; D gene unclear. This CDR3 comprises 13 residues. Per the germline V gene, CDR1 is LGHNA and CDR2 is YNFKEQ. V lost 0 bases and J lost 8, with 8 bases in between. CDR3 DNA: TGTGCCAGCAGCCAAGATCCTATGGACATTCAGTACTTC. It yields the protein CASSQDPMDIQYF.

This clone was seen just once. The chain joins TRBV6-1 to TRBJ2-7; TRBD2 matches at 10 bases. CDR3 length: 13 amino acids. In germline, CDR1 is MNHNS, CDR2 SASEGT. With 7 bases clipped from V and 2 bases from J, the junction kept 2 bases outside the gene matches. CDR3: CASTSGGAYEQYF. Written as DNA, the CDR3 is TGTGCCAGCACGAGCGGGGGGGCCTACGAGCAGTACTTC.

The chain's CDR3 is CASSSRLAGFYEQYF. CDR3 nucleotide sequence: TGTGCCAGCAGCTCCAGACTAGCGGGTTTCTACGAGCAGTACTTC. The V gene is TRBV7-6, the J gene TRBJ2-7; 10 bases map to TRBD2. Losses at the gene ends were 4 bases for V and 3 bases for J; bases not matched to a gene: 6. This CDR3 comprises 15 residues. From germline, CDR1 is SGHVS and CDR2 FNYEAQ.

The chain employs TRBV5-8 and TRBJ1-6; D gene uncertain. The V end was cut by 4 bases, the J end by 7 bases, with 15 bases between. CDR3 length equals 15 residues. CDR1 is SGHTS, CDR2 YDEGEE, per germline. Here the CDR3 DNA reads TGTGCCAGCAGCGTACCTCGGGGTGGAAATTCACCCCTCCACTTT. This sequence encodes CASSVPRGGNSPLHF.

The rearrangement joins TRBV5-4 to TRBJ1-1; D unclear. CDR1 and CDR2 from the germline V gene are SGHNT and YYREEE (reference sequence). V gave up 4 bases and J gave up 7 bases, with 11 bases separating them. This CDR3 region has 12 residues. Here the CDR3 DNA reads TGTGCCAGCAGCCGCGAGCAGGTTGAAGCTTTCTTT. Translating gives CASSREQVEAFF.

The CDR3 sequence: CASSKGLNTEAFF. The CDR3, as DNA: TGTGCCAGTAGTAAGGGGCTAAACACTGAAGCTTTCTTT. The chain carries TRBV19 and TRBJ1-1; a weak D match, TRBD1 (5 bases). Trimming shortened V by 4 bases and J by 2 bases, and 8 bases separated the two germline ends. Germline CDR1 reads LNHDA; CDR2 reads SQIVND (reference sequence). This CDR3 contains 13 residues.

This clone was observed a few times. V and J are TRBV2 and TRBJ1-4; no reliable D call. From germline, CDR1 is SNHLY and CDR2 FYNNEI. The CDR3 loop spans 14 amino acids. Trimming removed 5 bases from V and 8 bases from J, with 15 bases in between. CDR3 DNA sequence: TGTGCCAGCAGTAGAGACATGGTCAAAGAAAAACTGTTTTTT. It specifies CASSRDMVKEKLFF.

V is TRBV19 and J is TRBJ2-7; TRBD1 matches at 7 bases. The ends lost 0 bases at V and 3 bases at J; junction bases unmatched: 11. The CDR3 has 17 amino acids. CDR1 LNHDA and CDR2 SQIVND come from the germline V gene (reference sequence). The CDR3, as DNA: TGTGCCAGTAGTATAGATGGAAGGCAGGGGGTCGGCTACGAGCAGTACTTC. Amino acid sequence: CASSIDGRQGVGYEQYF. The whole variable domain, filled in from reference TRBV19 and TRBJ2-7, reads DGGITQSPKYLFRKEGQNVTLSCEQNLNHDAMYWYRQDPGQGLRLIYYSQIVNDFQKGDIAEGYSVSREKKESFPLTVTSAQKNPTAFYLCASSIDGRQGVGYEQYFGPGTRLTVT.